These 9 T cell receptor beta chains were all obtained from the same sample, sequenced in a study of radiotherapy plus CTLA-4 blockade in lung cancer. Here immunoSEQ multiplex PCR was the method, and the copy in TCRdb shows in-frame clones only, minus some. There are more than 95,000 clones in the sample; 65% to 75% occur only once, and around 2.7% lies in the top ten. The specimen was peripheral blood, collected from a patient treated with radiotherapy plus ipilimumab. Every receptor here comes from a human donor with non-small cell lung cancer who had a partial response to radiotherapy plus ipilimumab. Some clones in this sample may be carry-over from other donors' samples.

This clone was seen a few times. The chain has TRBV28 and TRBJ2-5, with 13 bases fitting TRBD2. Germline V lookup: CDR1 MDHEN, CDR2 SYDVKM. With 5 bases clipped from V and 3 bases from J, the junction kept 9 bases outside the gene matches. The CDR3 is 17 amino acids. The DNA for the CDR3 is TGTGCCAGCAGTCCCTCCCCTGGGACTAGCGGGAAAGAGACCCAGTACTTC. Translated, it gives CASSPSPGTSGKETQYF. Full variable domain (missing parts from reference TRBV28 and TRBJ2-5): DVKVTQSSRYLVKRTGEKVFLECVQDMDHENMFWYRQDPGLGLRLIYFSYDVKMKEKGDIPEGYSVSREKKERFSLILESASTNQTSMYLCASSPSPGTSGKETQYFGPGTRLLVL.

J is TRBJ1-4 and V is TRBV7-6, with 7 nucleotides matching TRBD1. The CDR3 contains 17 residues. Per the germline V gene, CDR1 is SGHVS and CDR2 is FNYEAQ. V dropped 1 base and J dropped 5; count of bases not matched to a gene: 10. CDR3 loop: CASSLVIPTGKNEKLFF. Written as DNA, the CDR3 is TGTGCCAGCAGCTTAGTGATCCCGACAGGGAAGAATGAAAAACTGTTTTTT.

V gene TRBV4-2 combines with J gene TRBJ2-3; no clear D gene. V lost 1 base and J 2 bases, leaving 7 bases between the germline ends. CDR1 and CDR2 (germline): LGHNA, YNFKEQ. The CDR3 loop spans 14 amino acids. CDR3 protein: CASSQAKLTDTQYF. For the CDR3, the DNA is TGTGCCAGCAGCCAAGCCAAACTCACAGATACGCAGTATTTT.

This chain links TRBV28 with TRBJ1-6; TRBD1 might be the D (5 bases). V was cut by 8 bases and J by 10 bases, with 12 bases left in between. The germline CDR1 and CDR2 sequences are MDHEN and SYDVKM. The CDR3 length is 12 residues. Here the CDR3 reads CASRRGWSPLHF. In nucleotides, the CDR3 is TGTGCCAGCCGAAGGGGTTGGTCACCCCTCCACTTT.

V and J are TRBV6-5 and TRBJ1-4; D might be TRBD1 (5 bases). The germline V gene encodes CDR1 MNHEY and CDR2 SVGAGI. V was shortened by 6 bases and J by 7 bases, with 12 bases between the two germline ends. There are 13 residues in the CDR3. The CDR3 DNA reads as TGTGCCAGCAGGAGACAGTGGGGTGAAAAACTGTTTTTT. It is translated as CASRRQWGEKLFF.

The gene calls are TRBV4-1 and TRBJ2-7; 12 nucleotides match TRBD1. Looked up from germline, CDR1 is MGHRA and CDR2 is YSYEKL. The CDR3 totals 15 residues. The V gene end was trimmed by 3 bases and the J gene end by 6 bases; junction bases not matched to a gene: 6. The DNA of the CDR3 is TGCGCCAGCAGCCAGCCGGGACAGGGGGCGTTCGAGCAGTACTTC. It codes for CASSQPGQGAFEQYF.

This clone was detected only a few times. This chain uses TRBV28 with TRBJ1-3; TRBD1 matches 7 bases. Trimming removed 7 bases from V and 3 bases from J; junction bases left unmatched: 9. The germline V gene has CDR1 MDHEN and CDR2 SYDVKM. This CDR3 has 15 amino acids. CDR3 in DNA: TGTGCCAGCATCGGGACAGCCCCTCGTGGAAACACCATATATTTT. It translates to CASIGTAPRGNTIYF. The variable domain in full, completed from reference TRBV28 and TRBJ1-3, reads DVKVTQSSRYLVKRTGEKVFLECVQDMDHENMFWYRQDPGLGLRLIYFSYDVKMKEKGDIPEGYSVSREKKERFSLILESASTNQTSMYLCASIGTAPRGNTIYFGEGSWLTVV.

The chain couples TRBV10-3 to TRBJ1-5; no firm D call. V lost 3 bases and J 4 bases, leaving 7 bases between the germline ends. Per germline, CDR1 ENHRY and CDR2 SYGVKD. The CDR3 loop spans 13 amino acids. CDR3 coding DNA: TGTGCCATCAGTGAAACGGGGAATCAGCCCCAGCATTTT. This codes for CAISETGNQPQHF.

CDR3 DNA: TGTGCCAGCAGCTTTCTGAGCTCTGGGGCCAACGTCCTGACTTTC. Its translation is CASSFLSSGANVLTF. This chain uses TRBV5-4 with TRBJ2-6; the D is unclear. This CDR3 region has 15 residues. With 2 bases removed from V and 0 bases from J, the gap between germline ends came to 6 bases. In germline, CDR1 is SGHNT, CDR2 YYREEE (reference sequence).